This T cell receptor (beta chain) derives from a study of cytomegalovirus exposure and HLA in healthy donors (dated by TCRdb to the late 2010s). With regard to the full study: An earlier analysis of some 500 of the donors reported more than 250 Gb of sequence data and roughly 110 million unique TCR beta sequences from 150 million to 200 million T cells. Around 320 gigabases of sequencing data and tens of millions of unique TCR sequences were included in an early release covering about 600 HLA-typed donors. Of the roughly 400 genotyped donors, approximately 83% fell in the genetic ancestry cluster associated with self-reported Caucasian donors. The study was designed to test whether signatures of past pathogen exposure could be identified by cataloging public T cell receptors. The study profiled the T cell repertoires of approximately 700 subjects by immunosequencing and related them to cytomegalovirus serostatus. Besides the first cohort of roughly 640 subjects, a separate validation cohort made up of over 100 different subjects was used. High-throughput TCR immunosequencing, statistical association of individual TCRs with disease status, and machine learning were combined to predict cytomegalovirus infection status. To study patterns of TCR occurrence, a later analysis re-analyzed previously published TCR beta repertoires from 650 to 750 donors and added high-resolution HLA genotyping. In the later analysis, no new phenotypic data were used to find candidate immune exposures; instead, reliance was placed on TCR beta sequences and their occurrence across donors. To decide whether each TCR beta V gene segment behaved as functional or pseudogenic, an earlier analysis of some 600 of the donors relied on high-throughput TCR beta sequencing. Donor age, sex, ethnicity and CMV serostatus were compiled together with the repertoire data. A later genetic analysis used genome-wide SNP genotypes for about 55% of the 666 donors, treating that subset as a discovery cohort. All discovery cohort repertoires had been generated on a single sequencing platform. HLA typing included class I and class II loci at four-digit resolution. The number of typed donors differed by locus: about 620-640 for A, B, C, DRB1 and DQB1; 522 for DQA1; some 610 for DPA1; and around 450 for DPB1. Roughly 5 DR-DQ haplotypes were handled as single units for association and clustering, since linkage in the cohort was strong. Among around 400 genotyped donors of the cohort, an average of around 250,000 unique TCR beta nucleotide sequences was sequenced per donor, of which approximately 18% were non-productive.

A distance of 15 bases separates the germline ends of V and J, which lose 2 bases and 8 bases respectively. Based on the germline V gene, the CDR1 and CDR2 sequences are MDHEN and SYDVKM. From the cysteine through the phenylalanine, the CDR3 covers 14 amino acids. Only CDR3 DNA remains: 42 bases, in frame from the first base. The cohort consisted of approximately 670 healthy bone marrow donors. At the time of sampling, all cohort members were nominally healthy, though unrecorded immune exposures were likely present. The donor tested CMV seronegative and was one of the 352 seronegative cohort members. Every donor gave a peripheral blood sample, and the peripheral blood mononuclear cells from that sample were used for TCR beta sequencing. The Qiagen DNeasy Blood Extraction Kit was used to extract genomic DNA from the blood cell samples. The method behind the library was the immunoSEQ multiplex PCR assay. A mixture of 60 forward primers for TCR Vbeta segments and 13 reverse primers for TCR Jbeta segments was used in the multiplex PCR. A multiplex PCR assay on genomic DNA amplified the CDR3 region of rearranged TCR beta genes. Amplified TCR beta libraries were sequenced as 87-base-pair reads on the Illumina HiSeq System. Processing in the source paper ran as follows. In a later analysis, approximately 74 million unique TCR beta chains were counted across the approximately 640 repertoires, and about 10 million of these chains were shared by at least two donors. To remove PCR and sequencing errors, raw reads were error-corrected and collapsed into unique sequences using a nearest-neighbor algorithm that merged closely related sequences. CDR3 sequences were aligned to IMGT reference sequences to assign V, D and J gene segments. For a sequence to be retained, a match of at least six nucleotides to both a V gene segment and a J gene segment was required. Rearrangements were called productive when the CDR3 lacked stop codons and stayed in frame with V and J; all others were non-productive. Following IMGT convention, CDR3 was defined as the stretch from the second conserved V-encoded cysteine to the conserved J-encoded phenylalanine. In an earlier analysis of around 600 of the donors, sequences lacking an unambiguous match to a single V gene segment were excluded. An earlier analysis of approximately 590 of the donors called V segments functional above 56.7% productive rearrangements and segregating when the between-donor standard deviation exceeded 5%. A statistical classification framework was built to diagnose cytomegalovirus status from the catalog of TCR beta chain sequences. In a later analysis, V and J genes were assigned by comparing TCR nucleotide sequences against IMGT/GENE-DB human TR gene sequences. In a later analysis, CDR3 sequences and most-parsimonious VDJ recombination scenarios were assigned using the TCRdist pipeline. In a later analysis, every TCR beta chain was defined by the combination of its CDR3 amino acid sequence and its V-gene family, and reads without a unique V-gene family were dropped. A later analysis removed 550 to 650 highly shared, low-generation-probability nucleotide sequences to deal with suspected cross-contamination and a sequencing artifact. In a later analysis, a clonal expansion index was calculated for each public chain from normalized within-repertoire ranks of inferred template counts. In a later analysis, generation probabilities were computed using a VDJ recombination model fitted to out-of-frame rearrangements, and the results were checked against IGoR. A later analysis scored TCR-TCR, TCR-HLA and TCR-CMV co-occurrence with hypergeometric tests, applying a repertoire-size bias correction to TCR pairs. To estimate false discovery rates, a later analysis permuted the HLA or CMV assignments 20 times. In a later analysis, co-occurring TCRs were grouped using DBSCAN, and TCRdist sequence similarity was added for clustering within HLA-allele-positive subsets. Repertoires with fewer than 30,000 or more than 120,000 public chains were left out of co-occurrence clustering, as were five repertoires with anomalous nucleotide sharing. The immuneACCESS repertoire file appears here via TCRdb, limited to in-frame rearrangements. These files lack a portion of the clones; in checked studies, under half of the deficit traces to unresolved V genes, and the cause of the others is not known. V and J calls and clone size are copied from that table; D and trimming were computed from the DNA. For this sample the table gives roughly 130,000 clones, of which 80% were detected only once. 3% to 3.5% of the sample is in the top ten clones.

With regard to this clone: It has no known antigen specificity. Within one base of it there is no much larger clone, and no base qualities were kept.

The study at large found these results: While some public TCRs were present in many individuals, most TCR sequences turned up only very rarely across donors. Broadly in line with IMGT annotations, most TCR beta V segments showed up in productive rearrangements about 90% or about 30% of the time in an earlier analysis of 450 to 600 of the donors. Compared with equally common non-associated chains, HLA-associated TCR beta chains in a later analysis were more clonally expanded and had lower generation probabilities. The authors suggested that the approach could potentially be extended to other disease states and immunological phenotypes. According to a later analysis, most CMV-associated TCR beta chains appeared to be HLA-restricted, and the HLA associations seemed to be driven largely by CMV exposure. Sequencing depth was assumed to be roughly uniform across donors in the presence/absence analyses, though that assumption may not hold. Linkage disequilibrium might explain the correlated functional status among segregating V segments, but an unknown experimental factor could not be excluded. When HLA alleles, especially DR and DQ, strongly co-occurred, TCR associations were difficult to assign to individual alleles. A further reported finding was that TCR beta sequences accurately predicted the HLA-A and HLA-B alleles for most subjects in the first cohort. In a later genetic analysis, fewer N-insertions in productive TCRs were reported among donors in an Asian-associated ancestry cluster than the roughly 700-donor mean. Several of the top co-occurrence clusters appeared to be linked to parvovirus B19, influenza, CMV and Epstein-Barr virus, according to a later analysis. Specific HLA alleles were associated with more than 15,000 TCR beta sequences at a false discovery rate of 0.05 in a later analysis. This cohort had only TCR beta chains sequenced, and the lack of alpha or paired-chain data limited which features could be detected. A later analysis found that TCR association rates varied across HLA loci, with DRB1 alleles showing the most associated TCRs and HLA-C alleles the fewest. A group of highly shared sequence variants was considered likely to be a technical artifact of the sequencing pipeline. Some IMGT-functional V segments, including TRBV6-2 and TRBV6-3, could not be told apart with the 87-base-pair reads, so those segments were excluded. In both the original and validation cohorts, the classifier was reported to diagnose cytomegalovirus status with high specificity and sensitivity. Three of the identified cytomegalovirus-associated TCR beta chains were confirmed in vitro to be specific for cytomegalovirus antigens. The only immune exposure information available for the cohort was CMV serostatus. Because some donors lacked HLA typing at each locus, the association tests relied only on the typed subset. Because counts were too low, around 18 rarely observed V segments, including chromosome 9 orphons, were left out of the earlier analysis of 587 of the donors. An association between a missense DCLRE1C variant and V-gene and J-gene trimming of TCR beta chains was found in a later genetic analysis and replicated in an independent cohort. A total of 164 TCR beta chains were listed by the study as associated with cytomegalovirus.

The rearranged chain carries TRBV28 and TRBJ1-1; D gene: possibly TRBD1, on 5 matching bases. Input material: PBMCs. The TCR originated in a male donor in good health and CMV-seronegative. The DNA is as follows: TGTGCCAGCAGTTTAAGGCTTCGGGGGTGGGAAGCTTTCTTT. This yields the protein CASSLRLRGWEAFF.